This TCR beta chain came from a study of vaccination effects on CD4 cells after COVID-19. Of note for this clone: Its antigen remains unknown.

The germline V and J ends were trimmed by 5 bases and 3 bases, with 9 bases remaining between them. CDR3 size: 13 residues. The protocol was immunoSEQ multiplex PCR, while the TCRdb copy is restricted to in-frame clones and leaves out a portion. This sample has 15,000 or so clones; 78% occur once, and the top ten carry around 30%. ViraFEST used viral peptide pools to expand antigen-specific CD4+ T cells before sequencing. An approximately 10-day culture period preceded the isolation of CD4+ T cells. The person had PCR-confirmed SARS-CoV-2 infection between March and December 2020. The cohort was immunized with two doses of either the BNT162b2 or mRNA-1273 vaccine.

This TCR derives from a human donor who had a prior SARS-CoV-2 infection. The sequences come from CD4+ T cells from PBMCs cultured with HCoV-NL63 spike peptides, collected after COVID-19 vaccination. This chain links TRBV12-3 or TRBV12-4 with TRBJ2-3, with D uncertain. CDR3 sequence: CASSLWLTDTQYF. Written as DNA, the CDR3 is TGTGCCAGCAGTCTCTGGCTGACAGATACGCAGTATTTT.